Each of the 19 T cell receptor beta chains below was sequenced from the same sample in a study of long-term antiretroviral therapy in people with HIV. Investigators performed immunoSEQ version v3.0 at survey level. Here immunoSEQ multiplex PCR was the method, and the copy in TCRdb shows in-frame clones only, minus some. The sample lists about 25,000 clones, under 90% occurring once. Sequencing used unsorted PBMCs, obtained at the start of antiretroviral therapy, before treatment. Receptor source: a woman aged 18-35 years with HIV.

The sample holds one count of this clone. The chain joins TRBV28 to TRBJ2-1, with 12 bases aligning to TRBD2. The V segment lost 5 bases and the J segment 5 bases; nucleotides outside the gene matches: 7. Germline lookup yields CDR1 MDHEN and CDR2 SYDVKM. This CDR3 has 16 residues. In DNA, the CDR3 is TGTGCCAGCAGTGCCAAGACTAGCGGGGGCAACAATGAGCAGTTCTTC. It is translated as CASSAKTSGGNNEQFF.

The chain links TRBV6-6 to TRBJ2-3, with D perhaps matching TRBD2 (6 bases). Trimming cost V 6 bases and J 5 bases, with 18 bases left between them. The CDR3 runs 15 residues. The germline CDR1 and CDR2 sequences are MNHNY and SVGAGI (reference sequence). CDR3 sequence: CASSKLADLGDTQYF. The CDR3 DNA follows: TGTGCCAGCAGCAAACTAGCAGACCTGGGAGATACGCAGTATTTT.

The chain couples TRBV5-8 to TRBJ2-1, with 8 bases lining up with TRBD2. Trimming took 0 bases from V and 6 from J; bases not matched to a gene: 2. This CDR3 is built from 14 residues. Germline V gene data show CDR1 as SGHTS and CDR2 as YDEGEE. This chain's CDR3 is CASSLDGRGNEQFF. The CDR3 nucleotides are TGTGCCAGCAGCTTGGACGGGAGGGGCAATGAGCAGTTCTTC.

The chain recombines TRBV4-2 with TRBJ2-2; possibly TRBD1 or TRBD2 for D (6 bases each). This CDR3 is built from 16 residues. V gave up 1 base and J gave up 3 bases, with 12 bases separating them. Germline CDR1 is LGHNA and CDR2 is YNFKEQ. The DNA for the CDR3 is TGTGCCAGCAGCCAAGTAGGGGGGCGGGACACCGGGGAGCTGTTTTTT. Translated: CASSQVGGRDTGELFF.

This chain links TRBV27 with TRBJ1-5; D remains ambiguous. The CDR3 loop spans 16 amino acids. Germline CDR1 reads MNHEY; CDR2 reads SMNVEV (reference sequence). V lost 11 bases and J lost 1, with 21 bases in between. CDR3 sequence: CAGMRSVLGSNQPQHF. The CDR3 nucleotides read TGTGCCGGGATGAGGTCTGTCCTAGGGAGCAATCAGCCCCAGCATTTT.

The gene calls are TRBV19 and TRBJ1-4; TRBD1 matches at 7 bases. V trimming: 5 bases; J trimming: 7 bases; junction bases outside the gene matches: 13. This CDR3 has 16 residues. CDR1 is LNHDA, CDR2 SQIVND, per germline (reference sequence). CDR3 DNA sequence: TGTGCCAGTAGTCCCGGGACAGTGGTCCCAAGTGAAAAACTGTTTTTT. This codes for CASSPGTVVPSEKLFF. The variable domain in full, with the rest retrieved from reference TRBV19 and TRBJ1-4, is DGGITQSPKYLFRKEGQNVTLSCEQNLNHDAMYWYRQDPGQGLRLIYYSQIVNDFQKGDIAEGYSVSREKKESFPLTVTSAQKNPTAFYLCASSPGTVVPSEKLFFGSGTQLSVL.

This chain connects TRBV10-2 to TRBJ2-2; possible D gene TRBD2, 6 bases. This CDR3 is 14 amino acids long. Deletions cut 4 bases from V and 6 bases from J, with 12 bases between. The germline gives CDR1 WSHSY, CDR2 SAAADI. CDR3 in amino acids: CASSVAGLSGELFF. DNA of the CDR3: TGCGCCAGCAGTGTTGCGGGACTCTCCGGGGAGCTGTTTTTT.

The rearrangement links TRBV6-5 to TRBJ2-7; D may correspond to TRBD1 or TRBD2 (5 bases each). Deletions cut 2 bases from V and 5 bases from J, with 7 bases between. This CDR3 is built from 12 residues. Per germline, CDR1 MNHEY and CDR2 SVGAGI. CDR3 protein: CASSYGGNEQYF. In DNA, the CDR3 is TGTGCCAGCAGTTACGGGGGAAACGAGCAGTACTTC.

This chain links TRBV6-1 with TRBJ1-1; possible D gene TRBD1, 5 bases. Germline assignment: CDR1 MNHNS and CDR2 SASEGT. V was clipped by 5 bases and J by 3 bases, with 10 bases between them. The length of the CDR3 is 13 residues. CDR3 sequence (DNA): TGTGCCAGCAGTTCAAGGGGAGACACTGAAGCTTTCTTT. It encodes CASSSRGDTEAFF.

The CDR3 loop is CASSPIPDTGELFF. In DNA, the CDR3 is TGTGCCAGCAGCCCCATTCCAGACACCGGGGAGCTGTTTTTT. The V call is TRBV9, the J call TRBJ2-2; no clear D. Trimming removed 4 bases at V and 3 bases at J, with 10 bases between. Per the germline V gene, CDR1 is SGDLS and CDR2 is YYNGEE. This CDR3 has 14 amino acids.

The chain links TRBV28 to TRBJ2-7, with D maybe TRBD1 (5 bases). This CDR3 spans 15 amino acids. The V gene's germline CDR1 is MDHEN and CDR2 SYDVKM. The V end lost 3 bases, the J end lost 1 base, and 13 bases lay between the germline ends. The CDR3, as DNA: TGTGCCAGCAGTTTCGACAGCATATTTTCCTACGAGCAGTACTTC. Translated, it gives CASSFDSIFSYEQYF.

On this clone itself: With only one base between it and a far larger clone, this is likely a read error. The chain recombines TRBV10-3 with TRBJ2-7; TRBD1 matches at 7 bases. CDR1 and CDR2 from the germline V gene are ENHRY and SYGVKD. The CDR3 is made up of 15 amino acids. Losses at the gene ends were 6 bases for V and 2 bases for J; bases not matched to a gene: 10. CDR3 sequence (DNA): TGTGCCATCAGCCTGGACAGGCAGCCTCCCTACGAGCAGTACTTC. Its protein is CAISLDRQPPYEQYF.

The chain recombines TRBV5-6 with TRBJ1-2; the D is unclear. Trimming removed 0 bases at V and 5 bases at J, with 8 bases between. CDR1 and CDR2 from the germline V gene are SGHDT and YYEEEE. The CDR3 consists of 13 residues. The CDR3 nucleotides are TGTGCCAGCAGCTTGGAGTCCGCGTATGGCTACACCTTC. Translated: CASSLESAYGYTF.

The chain recombines TRBV11-2 with TRBJ2-7; 10 positions match TRBD2. The V gene's germline CDR1 is SGHAT and CDR2 FQNNGV. This CDR3 is built from 15 residues. The trim removed 5 bases at V and 7 bases at J, leaving 11 bases unmatched. CDR3 protein: CASSPALAGVGEQYF. The DNA for the CDR3 is TGTGCCAGCAGCCCTGCCCTAGCGGGAGTGGGTGAGCAGTACTTC.

The V call is TRBV29-1, the J call TRBJ1-6, with a possible D match to TRBD1 (5 bases). V lost 7 bases, J lost 5 bases, and 9 bases lay in between. Germline lookup yields CDR1 SQVTM and CDR2 ANQGSEA. CDR3 length: 12 amino acids. The CDR3 sequence is CSAGTDNSPLHF. DNA of the CDR3: TGCAGCGCCGGGACGGATAATTCACCCCTCCACTTT.

This clone came up a few times. V and J are TRBV5-1 and TRBJ1-6; no reliable D call. V lost 2 bases and J lost 10, with 16 bases in between. The CDR3 consists of 15 residues. Germline-derived CDR1 and CDR2 are SGHRS and YFSETQ. The CDR3 bases are TGCGCCAGCAGCTTAGCCGAGGGCGCCCAGTCACCCCTCCACTTT. It encodes CASSLAEGAQSPLHF.

In this sample, this clone turned up a few times. V usage is TRBV7-3 and J usage is TRBJ2-2; no firm D call. CDR3 length: 14 residues. The germline V gene encodes CDR1 SGHTA and CDR2 FQGTGA. Trimming removed 1 base at V and 7 bases at J, with 10 bases between. DNA of the CDR3: TGTGCCAGCAGCTTAATGAGTATGGGCGGGGAGCTGTTTTTT. This sequence encodes CASSLMSMGGELFF.

The rearrangement links TRBV28 to TRBJ2-7; D uncertain. Trimming shortened V by 6 bases and J by 2 bases, and 5 bases separated the two germline ends. Germline assignment: CDR1 MDHEN and CDR2 SYDVKM. CDR3 size: 11 residues. CDR3 amino acids: CASRNTYEQYF. The CDR3 region has the DNA TGTGCCAGCAGAAACACCTACGAGCAGTACTTC.

This chain uses TRBV19 with TRBJ2-2; unclear D gene. Trimming shortened V by 7 bases and J by 0 bases, and 6 bases separated the two germline ends. The germline CDR1 and CDR2 sequences are LNHDA and SQIVND (reference sequence). The CDR3 contains 13 residues. Here the CDR3 reads CASTTPNTGELFF. The CDR3 nucleotides read TGTGCCAGTACGACTCCGAACACCGGGGAGCTGTTTTTT.